The clone carrying this T cell receptor (beta chain) was seen ten or more times. Its target is unknown. The data derive from a study of T-cell reconstitution after alpha-beta-depleted transplantation in children. Study results and caveats: At one year after transplant, newly produced T cells mostly accounted for T-cell counts and diversity. Recipient T cells and thymic progenitors that survived gave rise to the high TCRbeta diversity observed at day 60 in some patients.

CDR3 length: 13 residues. Losses at the gene ends were 3 bases for V and 8 bases for J; bases not matched to a gene: 3. In germline, CDR1 is SGHRS, CDR2 YFSETQ. Unique molecular identifiers were incorporated during preparation of the TCRbeta library. In TCRdb, the PCR reads were re-called with MiXCR into one record per CDR3 protein. The table shows hundreds of thousands of distinct CDR3 sequences, with 13% occurring only once. The source material was PBMCs, sampled before TCRalphabeta/CD19-depleted stem cell transplant. The TCR sequence derives from a girl aged 2-10 years with congenital amegakaryocytic thrombocytopenia, due to receive a stem cell transplant. The rearrangement uses TRBV5-1 and TRBJ1-2; the match to TRBD1 covers 11 bases. CDR3 region: CASSSRTGGGYTF. Here the CDR3 DNA reads TGCGCCAGCAGCTCACGGACAGGGGGCGGCTACACCTTC.